This TCR beta chain was found in a study of T cells in Graves' hyperthyroidism and ophthalmopathy. Amplification of TCR beta CDR3 regions was performed using RNA transcripts as template. An initial round of RT-PCR targeting the TCR CDR3 relied on the HTBI primer set. MiXCR, run by TCRdb on the multiplex PCR reads, gives a single entry per CDR3 protein. Of more than 500,000 distinct CDR3 sequences detected, 40% to 50% appear once; the ten largest clones hold 44%. CDR3 length equals 13 residues. Germline lookup yields CDR1 ENHRY and CDR2 SYGVKD. Trimming left V 7 bases short and J 1 base short, with 10 bases between.

The gene calls are TRBV10-3 and TRBJ1-1; a possible D gene is TRBD1 (6 bases). The TCR sequence derives from an adult woman with Graves' disease, either hyperthyroidism or ophthalmopathy (not recorded which). The sequencing input was peripheral blood or thyroid tissue (not recorded which). CDR3 amino acids: CAITRTENTEAFF. The CDR3 nucleotides read TGTGCCATCACCAGGACAGAGAACACTGAAGCTTTCTTT.